Listed here are 5 T cell receptor beta chains from one sample, sequenced in a study of shared clonotypes between healthy human individuals. TCRdb's copy holds only in-frame clones and misses some; the assay was immunoSEQ multiplex PCR. The repertoire includes a few million clones, more than 85% of them detected once, and 0.35% to 0.5% sits in the top ten. Sequences were obtained from naive CD4+ T cells from PBMCs. Subset given: CD45RA+ positively selected. The receptors come from a man aged 18 to 29 in good health. Some clones in this sample may be carry-over from other donors' samples.

CDR3 amino acids: CASSLGPNTDTQYF. Written as DNA, the CDR3 is TGTGCCAGCAGCTTGGGCCCTAACACAGATACGCAGTATTTT. The chain has TRBV5-6 and TRBJ2-3; D ambiguous. The CDR3 is 14 residues long. V was shortened by 0 bases and J by 2 bases, with 7 bases between the two germline ends. Germline loops: CDR1 SGHDT, CDR2 YYEEEE.

The V and J genes are TRBV5-8 and TRBJ1-5; no reliable D call. V shed 4 bases and J shed 2 bases, with 16 bases lying between them. The germline V gene has CDR1 SGHTS and CDR2 YDEGEE. The CDR3 spans 16 residues. In nucleotides, the CDR3 is TGTGCCAGCAGCGTGGGCTACAGCAGGCGCAATCAGCCCCAGCATTTT. Translated: CASSVGYSRRNQPQHF.

This sequence joins TRBV7-9 and TRBJ2-2, with TRBD2 matching over 7 bases. V lost 4 bases and J lost 7; bases outside the gene matches: 9. The CDR3 is made up of 15 amino acids. The germline gives CDR1 SEHNR, CDR2 FQNEAQ (reference sequence). The CDR3 sequence: CASSWPERGDGELFF. As DNA, the CDR3 is TGTGCCAGCAGCTGGCCGGAGCGGGGTGACGGGGAGCTGTTTTTT.

Only one count was recorded for this clone. The chain has TRBV5-1 and TRBJ2-3; no firm D call. The V gene lost 9 bases and the J gene lost 2 bases, with 16 bases spanning the gap. Germline assignment: CDR1 SGHRS and CDR2 YFSETQ. The CDR3 has 14 amino acids. CDR3 nucleotide sequence: TGCGCCACCCGACCACAGCGAAACACAGATACGCAGTATTTT. Protein: CATRPQRNTDTQYF.

The J gene is TRBJ1-2, the V gene TRBV29-1, with 9 positions matching TRBD1. Germline CDR1 is SQVTM and CDR2 is ANQGSEA. V was pared by 5 bases and J by 1 base, with 2 bases of the junction left unmatched. This CDR3 region has 13 residues. CDR3 nucleotide sequence: TGCAGCGTTCCGGGACAGGGTAACTATGGCTACACCTTC. It is translated as CSVPGQGNYGYTF.